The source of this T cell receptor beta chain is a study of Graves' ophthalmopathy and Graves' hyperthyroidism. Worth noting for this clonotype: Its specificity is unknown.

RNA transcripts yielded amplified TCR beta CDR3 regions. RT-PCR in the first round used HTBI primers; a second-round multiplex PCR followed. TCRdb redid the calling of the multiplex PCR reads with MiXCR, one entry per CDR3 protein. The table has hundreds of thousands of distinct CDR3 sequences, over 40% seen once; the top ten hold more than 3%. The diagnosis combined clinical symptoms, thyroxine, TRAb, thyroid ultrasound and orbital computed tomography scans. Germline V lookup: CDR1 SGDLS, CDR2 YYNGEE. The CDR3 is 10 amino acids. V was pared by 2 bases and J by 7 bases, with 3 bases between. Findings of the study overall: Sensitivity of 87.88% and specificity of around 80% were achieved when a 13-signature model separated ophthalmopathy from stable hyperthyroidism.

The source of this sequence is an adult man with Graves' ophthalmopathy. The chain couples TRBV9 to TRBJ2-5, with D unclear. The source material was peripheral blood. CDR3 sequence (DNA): TGTGCCAGCAGCGTGGGGACCCAGTACTTC. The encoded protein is CASSVGTQYF.